This T cell receptor beta chain comes out of a study of T cells in Graves' hyperthyroidism and ophthalmopathy (dated by TCRdb to the late 2010s). For the study in its entirety: Peripheral blood samples were taken at initial diagnosis, before any treatment was given. TCR Vbeta CDR3 sequencing of fewer than 150 peripheral blood samples (fewer than 45 ophthalmopathy, over 70 hyperthyroidism and roughly 17 progressor patients) is reported in the paper. The approximately 100 discovery patients were divided at random into training and test sets in a 7:3 ratio. The study also compared thyroid tissue and blood T-cell repertoires from about six Graves' hyperthyroidism patients. To identify TCR V-J signatures that set the groups apart, the researchers used a discovery cohort of approximately 98 patients, made up of roughly 40 with Graves' ophthalmopathy and approximately 57 with stable Graves' hyperthyroidism. Prospective prediction of ophthalmopathy was tested in an independent validation cohort of 18 to 20 hyperthyroidism patients and 17 patients who later progressed to ophthalmopathy. After sampling, hyperthyroidism patients received methimazole starting at 30 mg daily, and ophthalmopathy patients received high-dose intravenous methylprednisolone.

As regards this clonotype: This clone's antigen is unknown. The sample holds no much larger clone one base away, and base qualities are not on file.

Ophthalmopathy patients had moderately to severely active disease, Clinical Activity Score of at least 3, NOSPECS grade of at least 4, and duration under 3 months. Exclusion was applied to patients with uncontrolled infections, other autoimmune diseases, pregnancy or lactation. Clinical symptoms, serum thyroxine and TRAb, thyroid ultrasound, and orbital computed tomography formed the basis for the diagnoses. PBMCs were separated from under 12 ml of fresh peripheral blood using Ficoll-Paque density gradient centrifugation. Trizol reagent was used to extract total RNA, and RNA quality was then checked on an Agilent 2100 Bioanalyzer. Amplification of TCR beta CDR3 regions was carried out from RNA transcripts. The first round of RT-PCR for the TCR CDR3 was performed with the HTBI primer set and the Qiagen OneStep RT-PCR kit. A second multiplex PCR round built the libraries, followed by size selection and purification. The libraries were sequenced on an Illumina HiSeq2000 using paired-end 100 bp reads. On the authors' methods: SOAPnuke was used to process the raw data, throwing out any read that contained adapters or uncalled bases, had a mean Phred below 15, or lacked an exact constant-primer or identifier match. High-quality paired reads were merged using COPE v1.2.5, and each unique nucleotide sequence was defined as a clonotype. MiTCR v1.1 was used to align clonotypes to the IMGT TRBV, TRBD and TRBJ reference segments. Only V-J combinations with frequency above 0.0001, covering about 99% of repertoires, were analysed. A TCS score was defined as the ratio between F50 (clonal expansion) and ExV (chaos), using BLOSUM62-based TCRdist between CDR3 peptides within each V-J. Welch's t-statistics and random forest reduced roughly 530 V-J features to 13, which were used in a naive Bayes classifier (R e1071). TCRdb trimmed public reads at Q25 via fastp, called clones via MiXCR and kept in-frame beta chains. Every distinct CDR3 protein forms one entry, paired with its most common genes and DNA. The V and J calls, along with clone size, are taken from TCRdb and not from the paper's own processing. The sample data list some 300,000 distinct CDR3 sequences, and around a fifth of these were observed just once. Together, the top ten hold under 45% of the sample.

From the cysteine up to the phenylalanine, the CDR3 has a length of 13 residues. Of all the DNA, just the CDR3 is kept, 39 bases in frame from base 1. CDR1 is given as DFQATT and CDR2 as SNEGSKA, both from the germline V gene (reference sequence). Clipping removes 0 bases from V and 12 bases from J, with 6 as the unmatched junction base count. The full study reports these points: A model built on a 13 V-J signature distinguished ophthalmopathy from stable hyperthyroidism, reaching over 85% sensitivity and 81.08% specificity in cross-validation and 80%/75% in testing. Most expanded thyroid clonotypes (frequency above 0.001) were also found in blood, which suggests that blood repertoires may mirror thyroid immune responses. In validation, the model predicted progression to ophthalmopathy with just under 71% sensitivity and approximately 72% specificity, a median of roughly seven months before onset. Sample size was not statistically predetermined, and blinding of investigators to group allocation was not performed.

Recombination joined TRBV20-1 with TRBJ2-1, and 9 junction bases match TRBD2. The sample was blood. This receptor was obtained from a man over 45 with Graves' ophthalmopathy. The DNA is TGCAGTGCTAGAGAGAACCTAGCGGGGTTGCAGTTCTTC. This is translated as CSARENLAGLQFF.